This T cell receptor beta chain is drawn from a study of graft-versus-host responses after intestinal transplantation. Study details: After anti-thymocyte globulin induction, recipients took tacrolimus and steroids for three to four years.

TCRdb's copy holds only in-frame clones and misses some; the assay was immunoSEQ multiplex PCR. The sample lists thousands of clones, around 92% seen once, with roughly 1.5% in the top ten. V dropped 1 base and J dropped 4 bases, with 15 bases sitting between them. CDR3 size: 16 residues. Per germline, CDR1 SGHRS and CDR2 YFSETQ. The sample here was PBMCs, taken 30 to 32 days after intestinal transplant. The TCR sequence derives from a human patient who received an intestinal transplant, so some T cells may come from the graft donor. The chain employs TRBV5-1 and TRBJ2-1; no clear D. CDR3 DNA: TGCGCCAGCAGCTTGACAGCACATATGGGGTACAATGAGCAGTTCTTC. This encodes CASSLTAHMGYNEQFF.